Shown below are 13 T cell receptor beta chains from a single sample sequenced in a study of technical replicates of blood from four donors. Using immunoSEQ multiplex PCR, the repertoire was profiled, and TCRdb retains in-frame clones only, with some absent. The sample lists approximately 94,000 clones, 90% to 97% seen once, with 0.36% in the top ten. The sequenced sample consisted of T cells isolated from PBMCs. The receptor source for this set is a human donor in good health.

V gene TRBV7-9 combines with J gene TRBJ2-5, with no clear D. This CDR3 contains 13 residues. From germline, CDR1 is SEHNR and CDR2 FQNEAQ (reference sequence). Trimming took off 3 bases at V and 2 bases at J, with 7 bases between the two ends. CDR3 loop: CASSFVQQETQYF. The CDR3 DNA reads TGTGCCAGCAGCTTTGTCCAGCAAGAGACCCAGTACTTC.

This chain connects TRBV5-4 to TRBJ2-5, with TRBD2 identical over 7 bases. This CDR3 contains 14 residues. V was clipped by 4 bases and J by 1 base; unmatched bases: 4. Germline assignment: CDR1 SGHNT and CDR2 YYREEE (reference sequence). CDR3: CASSNGTIQETQYF. The CDR3 nucleotides are TGTGCCAGCAGCAACGGGACTATCCAAGAGACCCAGTACTTC.

The rearrangement joins TRBV27 to TRBJ2-5; D remains ambiguous. Trimming stripped 8 bases from V and 5 bases from J, with 18 bases between. The length of the CDR3 is 14 residues. In germline, CDR1 is MNHEY, CDR2 SMNVEV (reference sequence). CDR3 bases: TGTGCCAGCTGGAGCGAACAACCCCGGGAGACCCAGTACTTC. Translation: CASWSEQPRETQYF.

This chain connects TRBV14 to TRBJ2-3, with 8 bases fitting TRBD2. The CDR3 contains 17 residues. J was trimmed by 2 bases and V by 4 bases; bases with no gene match: 11. The germline V gene has CDR1 SGHDN and CDR2 FVKESK. The CDR3 is CASSPLGVAGLTDTQYF. Here the CDR3 DNA reads TGTGCCAGCAGCCCGCTGGGGGTAGCGGGACTCACAGATACGCAGTATTTT.

This clone was counted a single time. The chain joins TRBV6-5 to TRBJ2-1, with 9 bases that match TRBD2. This CDR3 has 15 residues. The V gene's germline CDR1 is MNHEY and CDR2 SVGAGI. Trimming removed 6 bases from V and 3 bases from J; junction bases left unmatched: 6. CDR3 nucleotides: TGTGCCAGCAGCTCTCAGACTAGCGGCTACAATGAGCAGTTCTTC. Translating gives CASSSQTSGYNEQFF.

The rearrangement links TRBV4-1 to TRBJ2-3; 13 nucleotides match TRBD2. Germline V gene lookup returns CDR1 MGHRA and CDR2 YSYEKL. CDR3 length: 14 amino acids. With V trimmed by 9 bases and J by 6 bases, 6 bases remained unmatched. In DNA form, the CDR3 reads TGCGCCAGTGGGTGGGGACTAGCGGGGGATACGCAGTATTTT. Protein sequence: CASGWGLAGDTQYF.

The chain carries TRBV7-9 and TRBJ2-2; 8 bases align to TRBD1. CDR3 length: 16 residues. Germline CDR1 reads SEHNR; CDR2 reads FQNEAQ (reference sequence). Germline trimming cut 2 bases from V and 1 base from J; bases unmatched to any gene: 3. The CDR3 bases are TGTGCCAGCAGCTTATACGGACAGGGGAACACCGGGGAGCTGTTTTTT. Translated: CASSLYGQGNTGELFF. The full variable domain, its missing parts supplied by reference TRBV7-9 and TRBJ2-2, is DTGVSQNPRHKITKRGQNVTFRCDPISEHNRLYWYRQTLGQGPEFLTYFQNEAQLEKSRLLSDRFSAERPKGSFSTLEIQRTEQGDSAMYLCASSLYGQGNTGELFFGEGSRLTVL.

Here the CDR3 DNA reads TGTGCCAGCAGCTTAGGCCCCGGGGATGAGCAGTTCTTC. The encoded protein is CASSLGPGDEQFF. The chain uses TRBV13 and TRBJ2-1; tentative D call: TRBD2 (5 bases). Germline V gene lookup returns CDR1 PRHDT and CDR2 FYEKMQ (reference sequence). CDR3 length: 13 residues. Trimming took 0 bases from V and 8 from J, leaving 8 bases between them.

The chain combines TRBV27 with TRBJ1-1; TRBD1 might be the D (6 bases). Trimming removed 5 bases from V and 4 bases from J, with 8 bases in between. Germline values: CDR1 MNHEY, CDR2 SMNVEV (reference sequence). The CDR3 sequence is 12 residues long. The CDR3 DNA is TGTGCCAGCAGTCCCAGGGGCACTGAAGCTTTCTTT. Translation: CASSPRGTEAFF.

The rearrangement joins TRBV25-1 to TRBJ1-1; 7 nucleotides match TRBD1. The CDR3 is 13 residues long. V dropped 8 bases and J dropped 4; count of bases not matched to a gene: 7. The germline gives CDR1 MGHDK, CDR2 SYGVNS. CDR3 nucleotide sequence: TGTGCCAGCGGCCCCGGACAGGCCACTGAAGCTTTCTTT. Residues: CASGPGQATEAFF.

This chain uses TRBV14 with TRBJ2-3; TRBD2 matches 9 bases. Germline CDR1 reads SGHDN; CDR2 reads FVKESK. Germline trimming cut 4 bases from V and 0 bases from J; bases unmatched to any gene: 5. The CDR3 runs to 16 residues. This CDR3 is CASSLPGTSSTDTQYF. The CDR3 bases are TGTGCCAGCAGCCTCCCAGGGACTAGCAGCACAGATACGCAGTATTTT. The variable domain in full, with the rest retrieved from reference TRBV14 and TRBJ2-3, is EAGVTQFPSHSVIEKGQTVTLRCDPISGHDNLYWYRRVMGKEIKFLLHFVKESKQDESGMPNNRFLAERTGGTYSTLKVQPAELEDSGVYFCASSLPGTSSTDTQYFGPGTRLTVL.

The genes are TRBV9 and TRBJ2-3; 12 nucleotides align to TRBD2. J gave up 3 bases and V 3 bases, and 5 bases lay outside the gene matches. This CDR3 has 16 amino acids. Germline V gives CDR1 SGDLS, CDR2 YYNGEE. The CDR3 coding sequence is TGTGCCAGCAGCGAAACTAGCGGGAGGACAACAGATACGCAGTATTTT. Its protein product is CASSETSGRTTDTQYF.

The J gene is TRBJ1-4, the V gene TRBV10-3, with 8 bases that match TRBD1. Trimming removed 8 bases from V and 7 bases from J; junction bases left unmatched: 6. Per the germline V gene, CDR1 is ENHRY and CDR2 is SYGVKD. This CDR3 contains 13 residues. DNA for the CDR3: TGTGCCATCCGGGCGGACAGGGCTGAAAAACTGTTTTTT. It is translated as CAIRADRAEKLFF.